The clone carrying this T cell receptor (beta chain) was counted a single time. Its antigen is undetermined. Germline CDR1 is KGHSH and CDR2 is LQKENI. This CDR3 is 16 amino acids long. The V and J ends lost 8 bases and 7 bases respectively, with 24 bases between them. This specimen belongs to a study of immune evolution from preneoplasia to lung adenocarcinoma. Study-wide background: HLA loss of heterozygosity: approximately 7.5% AIS, about 15% MIA, 30% to 35% ADC, none AAH. Findings of the study overall: Later-stage lesions appeared to have more T cells, more diversity, less clonality. Normal lung had the highest top T cell clone frequencies. T cell clonality was higher in KRAS-mutant than EGFR-mutant or wild-type nodules.

Some clones are missing from TCRdb's copy, which holds only in-frame ones; the method was immunoSEQ multiplex PCR. The sample carries tens of thousands of clones, under 80% recorded once. The rearrangement joins TRBV18 to TRBJ1-5, with TRBD1 as a possible D gene (5 bases). The receptor was isolated from a person in their sixties with lung adenocarcinoma. Material for sequencing was FFPE invasive lung adenocarcinoma tissue. CDR3 nucleotides: TGTGCCAGCACTTATACGCGGCAGGGACGCACCCAGCCCCAGCATTTT. As protein: CASTYTRQGRTQPQHF.